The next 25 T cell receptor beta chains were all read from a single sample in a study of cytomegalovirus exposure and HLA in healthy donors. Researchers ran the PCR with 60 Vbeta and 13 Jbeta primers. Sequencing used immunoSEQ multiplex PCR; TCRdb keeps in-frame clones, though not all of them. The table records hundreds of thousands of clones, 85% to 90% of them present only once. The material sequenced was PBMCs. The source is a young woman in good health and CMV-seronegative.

In DNA form, the CDR3 reads TGTGCCAGCATCCCTCGCGGGCGGGAAGGCTACGAGCAGTACTTC. Translating it yields CASIPRGREGYEQYF. The chain has TRBV7-8 and TRBJ2-7; weak D call: TRBD2 (6 bases). This CDR3 region has 15 residues. The germline CDR1 and CDR2 sequences are SGHVS and FQNEAQ. V lost 7 bases and J 3 bases, leaving 19 bases between the germline ends.

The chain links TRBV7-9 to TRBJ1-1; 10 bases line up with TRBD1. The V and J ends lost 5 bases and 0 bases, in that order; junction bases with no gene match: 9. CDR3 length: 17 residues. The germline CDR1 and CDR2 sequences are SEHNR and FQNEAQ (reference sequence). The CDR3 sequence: CASSPAGQGTMNTEAFF. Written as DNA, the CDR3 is TGTGCCAGCAGCCCCGCGGGACAGGGGACCATGAACACTGAAGCTTTCTTT.

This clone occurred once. CDR3 sequence reads: CASSSGTSGGWYEQFF. CDR3 in DNA: TGTGCCAGCAGCTCCGGGACTAGCGGGGGGTGGTATGAGCAGTTCTTC. The V gene is TRBV11-3, the J gene TRBJ2-1; 15 nucleotides agree with TRBD2. There are 16 residues in the CDR3. Germline-derived CDR1 and CDR2 are SGHNT and YENEEA. V dropped 4 bases and J dropped 8; count of bases not matched to a gene: 6.

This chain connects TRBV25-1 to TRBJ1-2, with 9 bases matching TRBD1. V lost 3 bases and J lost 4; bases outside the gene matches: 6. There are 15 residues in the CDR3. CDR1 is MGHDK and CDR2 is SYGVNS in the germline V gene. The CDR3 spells CASSDPGQGLYGYTF. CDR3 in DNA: TGTGCCAGCAGTGATCCGGGACAGGGCCTCTATGGCTACACCTTC.

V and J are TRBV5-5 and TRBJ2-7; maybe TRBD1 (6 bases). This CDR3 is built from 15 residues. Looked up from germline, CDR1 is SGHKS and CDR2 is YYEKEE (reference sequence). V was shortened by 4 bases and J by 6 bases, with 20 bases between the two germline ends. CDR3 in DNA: TGTGCCAGCAGCGGGGGCGCCCGACTGGTAAGCGAGCAGTACTTC. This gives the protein CASSGGARLVSEQYF. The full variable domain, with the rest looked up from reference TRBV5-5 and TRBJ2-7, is DAGVTQSPTHLIKTRGQQVTLRCSPISGHKSVSWYQQVLGQGPQFIFQYYEKEERGRGNFPDRFSARQFPNYSSELNVNALLLGDSALYLCASSGGARLVSEQYFGPGTRLTVT.

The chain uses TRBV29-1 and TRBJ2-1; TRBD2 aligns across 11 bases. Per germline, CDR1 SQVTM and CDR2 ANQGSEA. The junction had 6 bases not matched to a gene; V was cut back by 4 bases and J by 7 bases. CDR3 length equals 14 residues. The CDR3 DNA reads TGCAGCGTTGTAGGACTAGCGGGTGCTAATGAGCAGTTCTTC. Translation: CSVVGLAGANEQFF.

The chain's CDR3 is CASSLSPGQGTTEAFF. The CDR3 DNA reads TGTGCCAGCAGTTTATCCCCAGGACAGGGGACCACTGAAGCTTTCTTT. The chain combines TRBV27 with TRBJ1-1; 9 nucleotides align to TRBD1. The V segment lost 0 bases and the J segment 4 bases; nucleotides outside the gene matches: 6. The CDR3 has 16 amino acids. Germline V lookup: CDR1 MNHEY, CDR2 SMNVEV (reference sequence).

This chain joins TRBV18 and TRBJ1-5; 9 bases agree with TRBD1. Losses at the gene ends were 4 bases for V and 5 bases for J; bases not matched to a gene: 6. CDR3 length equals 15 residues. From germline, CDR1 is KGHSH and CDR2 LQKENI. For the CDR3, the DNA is TGTGCCAGCTCACTCACAGGGGGCCAGGATCAGCCCCAGCATTTT. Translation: CASSLTGGQDQPQHF.

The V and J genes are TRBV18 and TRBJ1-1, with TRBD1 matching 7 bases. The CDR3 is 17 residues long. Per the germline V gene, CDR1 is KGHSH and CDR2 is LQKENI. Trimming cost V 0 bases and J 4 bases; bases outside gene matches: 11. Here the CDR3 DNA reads TGTGCCAGCTCACCACCGGGCGGCCCCTCAGGGGGCACTGAAGCTTTCTTT. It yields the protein CASSPPGGPSGGTEAFF.

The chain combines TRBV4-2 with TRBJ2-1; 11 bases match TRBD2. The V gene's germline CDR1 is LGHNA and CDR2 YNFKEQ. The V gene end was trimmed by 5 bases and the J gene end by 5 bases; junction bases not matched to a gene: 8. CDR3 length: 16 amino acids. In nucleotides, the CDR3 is TGTGCCAGCAGCTCCTTAGCGGGGGGGAAGAACAATGAGCAGTTCTTC. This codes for CASSSLAGGKNNEQFF.

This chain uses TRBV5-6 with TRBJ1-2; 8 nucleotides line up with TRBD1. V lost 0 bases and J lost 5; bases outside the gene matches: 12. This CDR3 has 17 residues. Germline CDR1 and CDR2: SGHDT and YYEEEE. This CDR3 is CASSLALTGGKGYGYTF. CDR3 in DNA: TGTGCCAGCAGCTTGGCTTTAACAGGGGGAAAGGGATATGGCTACACCTTC.

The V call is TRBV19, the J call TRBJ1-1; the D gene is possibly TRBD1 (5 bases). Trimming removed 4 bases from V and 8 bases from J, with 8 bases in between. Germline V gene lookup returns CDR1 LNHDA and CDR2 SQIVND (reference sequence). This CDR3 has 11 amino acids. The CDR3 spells CASSKGWEAFF. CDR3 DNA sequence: TGTGCCAGTAGTAAGGGGTGGGAAGCTTTCTTT.

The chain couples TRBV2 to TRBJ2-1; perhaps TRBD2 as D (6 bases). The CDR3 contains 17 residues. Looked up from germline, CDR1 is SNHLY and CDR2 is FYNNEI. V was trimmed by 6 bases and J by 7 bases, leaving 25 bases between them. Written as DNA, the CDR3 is TGTGCCAGCAGGACTTATCCAGCGGGCACGAAGGGTAATGAGCAGTTCTTC. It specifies CASRTYPAGTKGNEQFF.

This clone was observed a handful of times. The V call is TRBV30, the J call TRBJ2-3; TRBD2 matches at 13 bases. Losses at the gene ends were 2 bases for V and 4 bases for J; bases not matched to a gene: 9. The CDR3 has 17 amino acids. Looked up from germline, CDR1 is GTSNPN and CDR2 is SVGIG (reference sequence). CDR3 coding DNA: TGTGCCTGGAGTTTAGATAGGACTAGCGGGGGAGCAGATACGCAGTATTTT. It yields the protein CAWSLDRTSGGADTQYF.

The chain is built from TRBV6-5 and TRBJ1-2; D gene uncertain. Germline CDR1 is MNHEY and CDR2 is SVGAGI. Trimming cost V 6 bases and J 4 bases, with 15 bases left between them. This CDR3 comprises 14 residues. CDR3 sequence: CASSNHAGSYGYTF. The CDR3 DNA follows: TGTGCCAGCAGCAACCACGCAGGATCCTATGGCTACACCTTC.

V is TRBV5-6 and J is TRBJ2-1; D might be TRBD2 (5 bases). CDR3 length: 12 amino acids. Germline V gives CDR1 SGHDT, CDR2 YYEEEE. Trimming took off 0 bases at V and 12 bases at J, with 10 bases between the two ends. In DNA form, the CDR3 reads TGTGCCAGCAGCTTGGGGGGAGACGTGCAGTTCTTC. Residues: CASSLGGDVQFF.

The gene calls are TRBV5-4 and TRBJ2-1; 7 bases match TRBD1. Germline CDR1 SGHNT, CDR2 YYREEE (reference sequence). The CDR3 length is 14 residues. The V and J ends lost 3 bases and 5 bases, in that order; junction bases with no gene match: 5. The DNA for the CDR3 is TGTGCCAGCAGCTCTAAACAGGGGAACAATGAGCAGTTCTTC. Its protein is CASSSKQGNNEQFF.

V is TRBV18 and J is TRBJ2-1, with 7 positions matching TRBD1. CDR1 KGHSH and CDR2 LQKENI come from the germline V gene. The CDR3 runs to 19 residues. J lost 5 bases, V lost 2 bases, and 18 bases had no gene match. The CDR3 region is CASSPSIGIGTETNNEQFF. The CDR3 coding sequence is TGTGCCAGCTCACCATCGATAGGTATCGGGACAGAAACGAACAATGAGCAGTTCTTC.

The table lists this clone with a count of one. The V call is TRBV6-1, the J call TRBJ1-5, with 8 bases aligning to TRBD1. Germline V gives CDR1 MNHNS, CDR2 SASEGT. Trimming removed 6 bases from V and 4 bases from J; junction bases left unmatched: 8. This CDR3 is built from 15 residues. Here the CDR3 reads CASSRTGQGNQPQHF. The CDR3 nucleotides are TGTGCCAGCAGCCGGACAGGGCAAGGGAATCAGCCCCAGCATTTT.

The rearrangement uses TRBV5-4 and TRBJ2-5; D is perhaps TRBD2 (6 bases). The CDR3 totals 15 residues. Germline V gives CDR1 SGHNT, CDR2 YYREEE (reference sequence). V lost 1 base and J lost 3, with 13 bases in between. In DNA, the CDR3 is TGTGCCAGCAGCTTGAGTGGCGGGGTGGAAGAGACCCAGTACTTC. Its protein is CASSLSGGVEETQYF.

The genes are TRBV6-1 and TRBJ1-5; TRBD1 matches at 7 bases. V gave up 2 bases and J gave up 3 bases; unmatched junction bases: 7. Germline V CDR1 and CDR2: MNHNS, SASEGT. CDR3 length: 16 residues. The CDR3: CASSERKTGLNQPQHF. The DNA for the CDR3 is TGTGCCAGCAGTGAACGTAAGACAGGGCTCAATCAGCCCCAGCATTTT.

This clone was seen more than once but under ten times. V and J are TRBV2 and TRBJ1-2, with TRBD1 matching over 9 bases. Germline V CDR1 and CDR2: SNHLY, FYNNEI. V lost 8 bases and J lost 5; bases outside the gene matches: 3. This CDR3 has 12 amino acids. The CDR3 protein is CASAGQGYGYTF. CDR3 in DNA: TGTGCCAGCGCCGGACAGGGGTATGGCTACACCTTC.

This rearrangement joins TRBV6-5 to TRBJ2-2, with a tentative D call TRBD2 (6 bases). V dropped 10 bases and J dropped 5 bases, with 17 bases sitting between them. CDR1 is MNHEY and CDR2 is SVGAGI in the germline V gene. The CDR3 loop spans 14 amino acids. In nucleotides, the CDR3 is TGTGCCATTTCCTTCAAGGAGGGGACCGGGGAGCTGTTTTTT. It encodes CAISFKEGTGELFF.

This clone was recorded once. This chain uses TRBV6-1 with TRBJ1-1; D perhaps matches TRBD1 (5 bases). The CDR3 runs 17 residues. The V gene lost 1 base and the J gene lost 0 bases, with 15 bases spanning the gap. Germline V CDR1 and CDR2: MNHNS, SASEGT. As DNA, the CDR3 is TGTGCCAGCAGTGAAGAGGTGGCGGGGGTGATGAACACTGAAGCTTTCTTT. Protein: CASSEEVAGVMNTEAFF.

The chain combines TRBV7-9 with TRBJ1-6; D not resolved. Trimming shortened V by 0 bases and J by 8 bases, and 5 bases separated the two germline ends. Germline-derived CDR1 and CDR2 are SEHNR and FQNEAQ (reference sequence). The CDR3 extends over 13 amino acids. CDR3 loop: CASSLAADSPLHF. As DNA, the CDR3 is TGTGCCAGCAGCTTAGCAGCCGATTCACCCCTCCACTTT.